This T cell receptor beta chain derives from a study of graft-versus-host responses after intestinal transplantation. Across the study: All recipients were transplanted with multivisceral, liver-intestinal, or isolated intestinal grafts.

TCRdb's copy holds only in-frame clones and misses some; the assay was immunoSEQ multiplex PCR. The table has 100,000 or so clones, approximately 90% seen once. CDR3 size: 16 residues. V gave up 0 bases and J gave up 2 bases, with 14 bases separating them. Germline CDR1 and CDR2: SGHTS and YDEGEE. Notes on this clone: The antigen remains unidentified.

This receptor was obtained from a human donor who received an intestinal transplant. The genes are TRBV5-8 and TRBJ2-5, with D possibly TRBD1 on 6 matching bases. Source: unstimulated CD4+ T cells sorted from spleen or lymph node cells, taken before intestinal transplant. The CDR3 sequence is CASSLGTSRGQETQYF. The CDR3 DNA reads TGTGCCAGCAGCTTGGGGACCTCGAGGGGGCAAGAGACCCAGTACTTC.